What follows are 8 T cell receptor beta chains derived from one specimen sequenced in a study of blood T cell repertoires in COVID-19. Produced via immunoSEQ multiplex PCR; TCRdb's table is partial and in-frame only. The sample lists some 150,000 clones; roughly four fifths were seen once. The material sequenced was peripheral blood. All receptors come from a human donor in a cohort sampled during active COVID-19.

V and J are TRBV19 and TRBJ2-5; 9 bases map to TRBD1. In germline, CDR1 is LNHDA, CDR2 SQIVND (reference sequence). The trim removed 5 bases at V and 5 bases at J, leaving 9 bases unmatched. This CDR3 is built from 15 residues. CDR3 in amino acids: CASSPRTGDYETQYF. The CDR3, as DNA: TGTGCCAGTAGTCCTCGGACAGGGGATTATGAGACCCAGTACTTC.

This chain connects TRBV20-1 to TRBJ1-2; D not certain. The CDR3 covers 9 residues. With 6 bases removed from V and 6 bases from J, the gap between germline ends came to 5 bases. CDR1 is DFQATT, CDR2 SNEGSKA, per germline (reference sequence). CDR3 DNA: TGCAGTGCCGGGGATGGCTACACCTTC. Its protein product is CSAGDGYTF.

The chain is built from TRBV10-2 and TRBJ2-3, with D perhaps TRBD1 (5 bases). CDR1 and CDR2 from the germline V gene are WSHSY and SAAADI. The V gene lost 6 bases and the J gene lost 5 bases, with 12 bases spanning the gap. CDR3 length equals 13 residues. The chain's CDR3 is CASSPPGRDTQYF. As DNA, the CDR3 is TGCGCCAGCAGCCCCCCAGGGCGAGATACGCAGTATTTT.

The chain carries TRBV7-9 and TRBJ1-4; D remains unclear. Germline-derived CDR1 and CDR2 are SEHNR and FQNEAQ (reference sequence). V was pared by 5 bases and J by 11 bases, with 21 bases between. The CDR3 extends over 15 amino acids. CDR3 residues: CASSPGSFDVRKLFF. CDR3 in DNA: TGTGCCAGCAGCCCCGGGTCTTTTGACGTGCGGAAACTGTTTTTT.

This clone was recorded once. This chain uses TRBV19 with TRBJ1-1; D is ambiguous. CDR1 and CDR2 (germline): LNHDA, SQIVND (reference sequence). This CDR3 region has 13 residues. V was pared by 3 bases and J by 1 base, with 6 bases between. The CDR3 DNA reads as TGTGCCAGTAGTATCCAGGAGAACACTGAAGCTTTCTTT. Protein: CASSIQENTEAFF. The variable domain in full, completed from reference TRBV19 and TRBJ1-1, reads DGGITQSPKYLFRKEGQNVTLSCEQNLNHDAMYWYRQDPGQGLRLIYYSQIVNDFQKGDIAEGYSVSREKKESFPLTVTSAQKNPTAFYLCASSIQENTEAFFGQGTRLTVV.

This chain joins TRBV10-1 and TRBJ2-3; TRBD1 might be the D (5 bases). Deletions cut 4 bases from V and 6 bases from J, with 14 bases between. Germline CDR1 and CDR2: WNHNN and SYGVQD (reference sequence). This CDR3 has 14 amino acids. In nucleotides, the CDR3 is TGCGCCAGCAGTGGGGCAAGACAGTCTGATACGCAGTATTTT. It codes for CASSGARQSDTQYF.

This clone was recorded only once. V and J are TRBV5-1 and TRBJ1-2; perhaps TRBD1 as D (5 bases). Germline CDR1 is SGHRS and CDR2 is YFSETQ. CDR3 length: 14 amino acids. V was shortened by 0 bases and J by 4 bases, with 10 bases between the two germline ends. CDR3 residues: CASSLDNQGYGYTF. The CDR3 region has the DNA TGCGCCAGCAGCTTGGATAATCAGGGCTATGGCTACACCTTC.

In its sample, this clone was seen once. CDR3 bases: TGTGCCAGCAGTGACCAAGGACAGCGGGGGGTCTCCTACGAGCAGTACTTC. This sequence encodes CASSDQGQRGVSYEQYF. This chain connects TRBV6-1 to TRBJ2-7, with 9 bases identical to TRBD2. CDR3 length: 17 amino acids. Germline V lookup: CDR1 MNHNS, CDR2 SASEGT. After removal of 3 bases from V and 0 bases from J, the junction contained 9 bases not matched to a gene.